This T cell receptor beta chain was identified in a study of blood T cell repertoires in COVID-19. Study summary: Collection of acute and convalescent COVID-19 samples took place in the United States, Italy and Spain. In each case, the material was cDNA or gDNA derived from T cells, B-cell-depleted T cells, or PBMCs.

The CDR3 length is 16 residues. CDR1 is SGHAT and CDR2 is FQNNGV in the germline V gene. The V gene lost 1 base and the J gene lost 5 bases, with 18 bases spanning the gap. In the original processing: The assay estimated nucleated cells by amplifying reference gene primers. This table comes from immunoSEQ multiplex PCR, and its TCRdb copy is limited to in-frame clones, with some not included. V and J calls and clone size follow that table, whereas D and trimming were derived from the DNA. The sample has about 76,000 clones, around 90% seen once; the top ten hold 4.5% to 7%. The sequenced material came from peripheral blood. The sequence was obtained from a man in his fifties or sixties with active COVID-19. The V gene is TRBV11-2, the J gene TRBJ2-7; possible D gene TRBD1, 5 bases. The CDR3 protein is CASSLGRGPQAHEQYF. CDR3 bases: TGTGCCAGCAGCTTAGGAAGGGGCCCACAAGCCCACGAGCAGTACTTC.